This T cell receptor (beta chain) was observed in a study of blood T cell repertoires in COVID-19. Across the whole study: COVID-19 samples from acute and convalescent phases originated in the United States, Italy and Spain. From T cells, B-cell-depleted T cells, or PBMCs came the material, which was cDNA or gDNA.

In the authors' methods: From reference gene primer amplification, estimates of nucleated cell counts were derived. Method: immunoSEQ multiplex PCR; TCRdb's copy keeps in-frame clones and lacks some. That table is the source of V, J and clone size, and D and trimming were worked out from the DNA. Counted here are about 5,300 clones, approximately 90% occurring once; the ten biggest clones make up 3%. The CDR3 consists of 14 residues. Germline V CDR1 and CDR2: MNHNS, SASEGT. Deletions cut 1 base from V and 6 bases from J, with 7 bases between. The chain employs TRBV6-1 and TRBJ1-6; D unclear. Sequenced material: peripheral blood. This TCR came from a woman aged 80 or over with acute or convalescent COVID-19. The DNA for the CDR3 is TGTGCCAGCAGTGAAGTCAGCGCTAATTCACCCCTCCACTTT. Its protein product is CASSEVSANSPLHF.